What follows are 17 T cell receptor beta chains derived from one specimen sequenced in a study of beta chain features in type 1 diabetes. The study, taken as a whole, reports: Moderate yet significant TCRB CDR3 shortening was seen in Type 1 diabetes patients in all four CD4+ subsets.

Every bit of the isolated RNA underwent reverse transcription, so sequencing read expressed TCRB transcripts. TCRdb's copy holds only in-frame clones and misses some; the assay was immunoSEQ multiplex PCR. The sample carries 300,000 to 400,000 clones, roughly 13% recorded once. No antigen has been assigned to these receptors. Sequenced material: naive CD4+ T cells from blood. Receptors originate from a young woman with type 1 diabetes.

The chain joins TRBV18 to TRBJ1-5, with D possibly being TRBD1 (6 bases). The CDR3 runs to 15 residues. Trimming removed 4 bases from V and 4 bases from J, with 14 bases in between. Germline V gives CDR1 KGHSH, CDR2 LQKENI. This chain's CDR3 is CASSQNRDGNQPQHF. The CDR3 bases are TGTGCCAGCTCACAGAACAGGGATGGAAATCAGCCCCAGCATTTT.

The V call is TRBV7-2, the J call TRBJ1-1; TRBD1 aligns across 7 bases. CDR1 is SGHTA and CDR2 is FQGNSA in the germline V gene. The CDR3 is made up of 13 amino acids. Trimming at V came to 4 bases and at J to 5 bases, leaving 4 bases not matched to a gene. CDR3 residues: CASSSTGVTEAFF. The CDR3 bases are TGTGCCAGCAGCTCTACAGGGGTTACTGAAGCTTTCTTT.

The gene calls are TRBV7-2 and TRBJ2-2; 8 bases line up with TRBD2. With V trimmed by 6 bases and J by 5 bases, 8 bases remained unmatched. The germline V gene has CDR1 SGHTA and CDR2 FQGNSA. The CDR3 sequence is 15 residues long. The CDR3, as DNA: TGTGCCAGCAGTGGACTAGCCGCAACTACCGGGGAGCTGTTTTTT. Amino acids: CASSGLAATTGELFF.

Only a few counts were recorded for this clone. This chain uses TRBV15 with TRBJ2-5; a possible D gene is TRBD1 (5 bases). The CDR3 totals 14 residues. Germline V CDR1 and CDR2: LNHNV, YYDKDF (reference sequence). V was clipped by 0 bases and J by 1 base, with 6 bases between them. The CDR3 loop reads CATSRDGAQETQYF. The CDR3 region has the DNA TGTGCCACCAGCAGAGATGGGGCCCAAGAGACCCAGTACTTC.

This clone has more than one count but fewer than ten. The rearrangement uses TRBV2 and TRBJ2-5, with D perhaps matching TRBD1 (5 bases). Germline values: CDR1 SNHLY, CDR2 FYNNEI. The germline V and J ends were trimmed by 8 bases and 3 bases, with 16 bases remaining between them. CDR3 length: 14 residues. The CDR3 coding sequence is TGTGCCAGCCACGCGAGACAGACAAAAGAGACCCAGTACTTC. It codes for CASHARQTKETQYF. The full variable domain, in which reference TRBV2 and TRBJ2-5 provide the parts outside the CDR3, is EPEVTQTPSHQVTQMGQEVILRCVPISNHLYFYWYRQILGQKVEFLVSFYNNEISEKSEIFDDQFSVERPDGSNFTLKIRSTKLEDSAMYFCASHARQTKETQYFGPGTRLLVL.

The chain employs TRBV4-3 and TRBJ2-1; perhaps TRBD2 as D (5 bases). The CDR3 extends over 16 amino acids. CDR1 and CDR2 from the germline V gene are LGHNA and YSLEER. Between the trimmed V and J ends, which lost 0 bases and 2 bases, there was a span of 11 bases. For the CDR3, the DNA is TGCGCCAGCAGCCAAGACGGCGGGTATGCCTACAATGAGCAGTTCTTC. Its protein product is CASSQDGGYAYNEQFF.

This clone turned up a few times. Other DNA sequences in this sample translate to the same CDR3. The CDR3 reads CASSVGLAGDTQYF. The CDR3 DNA reads TGTGCCAGCAGCGTAGGGCTAGCGGGAGATACGCAGTATTTT. V is TRBV9 and J is TRBJ2-3, with TRBD2 matching over 8 bases. The V gene end was trimmed by 0 bases and the J gene end by 5 bases; junction bases not matched to a gene: 2. This CDR3 is 14 amino acids long. The V gene's germline CDR1 is SGDLS and CDR2 YYNGEE.

A few counts support this clone. The rearrangement uses TRBV29-1 and TRBJ1-3, with no clear D. V was shortened by 3 bases and J by 1 base, with 10 bases between the two germline ends. The germline gives CDR1 SQVTM, CDR2 ANQGSEA. This CDR3 is built from 14 residues. The CDR3 loop reads CSVEPQLSGNTIYF. For the CDR3, the DNA is TGCAGCGTTGAGCCCCAACTATCTGGAAACACCATATATTTT.

This clone was counted only a few times. The genes are TRBV4-3 and TRBJ1-5, with D hard to call. V was clipped by 0 bases and J by 3 bases, with 3 bases between them. Germline loops: CDR1 LGHNA, CDR2 YSLEER. The CDR3 is made up of 13 amino acids. The DNA for the CDR3 is TGCGCCAGCAGCCAAGATCACAATCAGCCCCAGCATTTT. It specifies CASSQDHNQPQHF.

This clone turned up a few times. V gene TRBV7-7 combines with J gene TRBJ2-5; 9 nucleotides match TRBD1. V was pared by 1 base and J by 6 bases, with 0 bases of the junction left unmatched. CDR1 is SSHAT and CDR2 is FNYEAQ in the germline V gene (reference sequence). CDR3 length: 13 residues. For the CDR3, the DNA is TGTGCCAGCAGCTTAGACAGGGGGCAGACCCAGTACTTC. Translated: CASSLDRGQTQYF. The complete variable domain, with remaining parts taken from reference TRBV7-7 and TRBJ2-5, reads GAGVSQSPRYKVTKRGQDVTLRCDPISSHATLYWYQQALGQGPEFLTYFNYEAQPDKSGLPSDRFSAERPEGSISTLTIQRTEQRDSAMYRCASSLDRGQTQYFGPGTRLLVL.

V is TRBV4-1 and J is TRBJ1-3, with D perhaps matching TRBD1 (6 bases). The germline gives CDR1 MGHRA, CDR2 YSYEKL. V was clipped by 2 bases and J by 2 bases, with 10 bases between them. CDR3 length: 15 amino acids. The CDR3 nucleotides read TGCGCCAGCAGCCAACAGACAGGTGCTGGAAACACCATATATTTT. This encodes CASSQQTGAGNTIYF.

There are a few counts of this clone. The V and J genes are TRBV12-5 and TRBJ2-3; 7 positions match TRBD2. V lost 6 bases, J lost 4 bases, and 10 bases stayed unmatched. Germline V lookup: CDR1 LGHNT, CDR2 FRNRAP. This CDR3 has 15 residues. The chain's CDR3 is CASGAGTVAADTQYF. Written as DNA, the CDR3 is TGTGCTAGTGGAGCGGGGACTGTGGCCGCAGATACGCAGTATTTT.

This chain connects TRBV18 to TRBJ2-5; D may be TRBD2 (5 bases). The CDR3 loop spans 15 amino acids. The V gene's germline CDR1 is KGHSH and CDR2 LQKENI. Deletions cut 3 bases from V and 0 bases from J, with 11 bases between. The CDR3 DNA follows: TGTGCCAGCTCACCGTTCACTAGTAACCAAGAGACCCAGTACTTC. The encoded protein is CASSPFTSNQETQYF.

The sample holds a few counts of this clone. This chain links TRBV7-2 with TRBJ2-5, with D possibly matching TRBD2 (6 bases). CDR3 length: 14 amino acids. V gave up 5 bases and J gave up 5 bases, with 15 bases separating them. Germline loops: CDR1 SGHTA, CDR2 FQGNSA. DNA for the CDR3: TGTGCCAGCAGCCCGGGACTGGAAAGGGAGACCCAGTACTTC. Encoded protein: CASSPGLERETQYF.

The chain links TRBV18 to TRBJ1-1; a possible D gene is TRBD1 (6 bases). V was trimmed by 3 bases and J by 0 bases, leaving 17 bases between them. The length of the CDR3 is 17 residues. Per the germline V gene, CDR1 is KGHSH and CDR2 is LQKENI. The CDR3 is CASSPNGGGHLNTEAFF. CDR3 DNA: TGTGCCAGCTCACCCAATGGCGGGGGGCATCTGAACACTGAAGCTTTCTTT.

This clone appeared a few times. The rearrangement uses TRBV11-2 and TRBJ2-7; the match to TRBD2 covers 7 bases. Germline V gene lookup returns CDR1 SGHAT and CDR2 FQNNGV. J was trimmed by 3 bases and V by 5 bases; bases with no gene match: 7. This CDR3 comprises 14 residues. This chain's CDR3 is CASSPGGGSYEQYV. In DNA, the CDR3 is TGTGCCAGCAGCCCCGGGGGAGGGAGCTACGAGCAGTACGTC.

The chain carries TRBV2 and TRBJ2-7, with 12 bases lining up with TRBD2. In germline, CDR1 is SNHLY, CDR2 FYNNEI. The CDR3 runs 14 residues. V was pared by 6 bases and J by 7 bases, with 7 bases of the junction left unmatched. The CDR3 sequence: CASRSGLAGTEQYV. CDR3 in DNA: TGTGCCAGCAGATCCGGACTAGCGGGAACGGAGCAGTACGTC.